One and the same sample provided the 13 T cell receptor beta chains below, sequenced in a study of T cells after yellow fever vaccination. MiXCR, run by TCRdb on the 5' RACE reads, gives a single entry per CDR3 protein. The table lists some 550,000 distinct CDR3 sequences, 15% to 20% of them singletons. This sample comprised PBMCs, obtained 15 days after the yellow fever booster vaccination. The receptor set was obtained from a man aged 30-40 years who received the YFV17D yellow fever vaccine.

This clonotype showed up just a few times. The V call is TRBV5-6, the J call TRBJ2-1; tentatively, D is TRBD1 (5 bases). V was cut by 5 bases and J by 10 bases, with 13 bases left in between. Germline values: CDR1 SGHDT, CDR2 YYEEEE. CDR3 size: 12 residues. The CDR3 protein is CASSRQYWEQFF. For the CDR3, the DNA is TGTGCCAGCAGTCGACAGTACTGGGAGCAGTTCTTC.

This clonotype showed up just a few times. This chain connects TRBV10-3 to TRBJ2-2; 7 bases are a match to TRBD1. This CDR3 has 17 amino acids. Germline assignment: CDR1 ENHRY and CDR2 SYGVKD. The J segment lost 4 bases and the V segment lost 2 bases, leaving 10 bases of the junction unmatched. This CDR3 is CAISETGQQGSTGELFF. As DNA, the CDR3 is TGTGCCATCAGTGAGACGGGTCAACAGGGGAGCACCGGGGAGCTGTTTTTT.

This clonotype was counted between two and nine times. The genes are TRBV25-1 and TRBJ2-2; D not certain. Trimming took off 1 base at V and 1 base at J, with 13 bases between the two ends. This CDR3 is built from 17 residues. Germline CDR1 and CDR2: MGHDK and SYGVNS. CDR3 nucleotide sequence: TGTGCCAGCAGTGAATCGGTCGGCCGAGGGAACACCGGGGAGCTGTTTTTT. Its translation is CASSESVGRGNTGELFF.

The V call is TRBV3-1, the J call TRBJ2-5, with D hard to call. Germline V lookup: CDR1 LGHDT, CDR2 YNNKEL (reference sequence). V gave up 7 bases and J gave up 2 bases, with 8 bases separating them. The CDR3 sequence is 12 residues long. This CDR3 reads CASNDRQETQYF. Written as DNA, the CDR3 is TGTGCCAGCAATGATAGACAAGAGACCCAGTACTTC.

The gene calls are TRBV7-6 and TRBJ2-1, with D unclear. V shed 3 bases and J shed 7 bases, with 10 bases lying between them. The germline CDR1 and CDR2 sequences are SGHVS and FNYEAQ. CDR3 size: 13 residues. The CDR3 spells CASSLPQLNEQFF. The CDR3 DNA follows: TGTGCCAGCAGCTTGCCGCAACTGAATGAGCAGTTCTTC.

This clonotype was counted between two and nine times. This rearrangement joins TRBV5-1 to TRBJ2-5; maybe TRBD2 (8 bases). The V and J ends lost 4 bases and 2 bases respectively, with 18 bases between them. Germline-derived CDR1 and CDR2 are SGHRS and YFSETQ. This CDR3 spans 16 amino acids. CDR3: CASSSTGAGGQETQYF. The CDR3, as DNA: TGCGCCAGCAGCAGTACAGGGGCGGGAGGTCAAGAGACCCAGTACTTC.

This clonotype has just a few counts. Written as DNA, the CDR3 is TGTGCCAGCAGCCCTAGTGGGACAGCTCTGGTGACGCAGTATTTT. Residues: CASSPSGTALVTQYF. The rearrangement joins TRBV7-2 to TRBJ2-3; 7 nucleotides line up with TRBD1. Germline V gives CDR1 SGHTA, CDR2 FQGNSA. The CDR3 runs to 15 residues. Trimming removed 5 bases from V and 9 bases from J; junction bases left unmatched: 14.

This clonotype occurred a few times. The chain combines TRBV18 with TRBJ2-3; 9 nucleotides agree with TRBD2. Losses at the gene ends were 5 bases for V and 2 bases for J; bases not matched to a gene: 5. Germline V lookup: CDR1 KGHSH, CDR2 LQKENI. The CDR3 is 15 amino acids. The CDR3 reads CASSILAGYTDTQYF. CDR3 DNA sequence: TGTGCCAGCTCAATCCTAGCGGGATACACAGATACGCAGTATTTT.

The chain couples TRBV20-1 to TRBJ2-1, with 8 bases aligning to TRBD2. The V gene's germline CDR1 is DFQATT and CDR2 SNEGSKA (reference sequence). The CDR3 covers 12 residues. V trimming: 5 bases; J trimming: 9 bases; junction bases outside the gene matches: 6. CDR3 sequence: CSARLAQSEQFF. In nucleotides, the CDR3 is TGCAGTGCTCGACTAGCGCAAAGTGAGCAGTTCTTC.

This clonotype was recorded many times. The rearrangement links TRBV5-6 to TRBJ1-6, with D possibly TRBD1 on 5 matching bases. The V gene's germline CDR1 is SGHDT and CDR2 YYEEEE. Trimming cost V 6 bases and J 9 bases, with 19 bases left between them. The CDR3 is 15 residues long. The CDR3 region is CASTLGGTRLSPLHF. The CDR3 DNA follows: TGTGCCAGCACCCTGGGGGGGACTCGACTTTCACCCCTCCACTTT.

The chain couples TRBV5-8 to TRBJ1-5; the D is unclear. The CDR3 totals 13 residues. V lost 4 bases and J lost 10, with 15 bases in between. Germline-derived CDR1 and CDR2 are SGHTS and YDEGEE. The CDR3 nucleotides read TGTGCCAGCAGCCCCGGATGGATCCGCCCCCAGCATTTT. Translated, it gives CASSPGWIRPQHF.

The CDR3 reads CSVERAGTVIGGELFF. CDR3 nucleotides: TGCAGCGTTGAAAGAGCGGGGACAGTTATAGGCGGGGAGCTGTTTTTT. The V and J genes are TRBV29-1 and TRBJ2-2; D may be TRBD1 or TRBD2 (7 bases each). The germline V and J ends were trimmed by 2 bases and 7 bases, with 20 bases remaining between them. CDR1 and CDR2 (germline): SQVTM, ANQGSEA. CDR3 size: 16 residues.

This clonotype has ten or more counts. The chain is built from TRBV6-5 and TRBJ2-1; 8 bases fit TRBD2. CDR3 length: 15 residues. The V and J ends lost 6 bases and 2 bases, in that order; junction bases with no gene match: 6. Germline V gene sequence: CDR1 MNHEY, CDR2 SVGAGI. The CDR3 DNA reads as TGTGCCAGCAGGAGACAAGCGGGAGCCTACAATGAGCAGTTCTTC. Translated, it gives CASRRQAGAYNEQFF.